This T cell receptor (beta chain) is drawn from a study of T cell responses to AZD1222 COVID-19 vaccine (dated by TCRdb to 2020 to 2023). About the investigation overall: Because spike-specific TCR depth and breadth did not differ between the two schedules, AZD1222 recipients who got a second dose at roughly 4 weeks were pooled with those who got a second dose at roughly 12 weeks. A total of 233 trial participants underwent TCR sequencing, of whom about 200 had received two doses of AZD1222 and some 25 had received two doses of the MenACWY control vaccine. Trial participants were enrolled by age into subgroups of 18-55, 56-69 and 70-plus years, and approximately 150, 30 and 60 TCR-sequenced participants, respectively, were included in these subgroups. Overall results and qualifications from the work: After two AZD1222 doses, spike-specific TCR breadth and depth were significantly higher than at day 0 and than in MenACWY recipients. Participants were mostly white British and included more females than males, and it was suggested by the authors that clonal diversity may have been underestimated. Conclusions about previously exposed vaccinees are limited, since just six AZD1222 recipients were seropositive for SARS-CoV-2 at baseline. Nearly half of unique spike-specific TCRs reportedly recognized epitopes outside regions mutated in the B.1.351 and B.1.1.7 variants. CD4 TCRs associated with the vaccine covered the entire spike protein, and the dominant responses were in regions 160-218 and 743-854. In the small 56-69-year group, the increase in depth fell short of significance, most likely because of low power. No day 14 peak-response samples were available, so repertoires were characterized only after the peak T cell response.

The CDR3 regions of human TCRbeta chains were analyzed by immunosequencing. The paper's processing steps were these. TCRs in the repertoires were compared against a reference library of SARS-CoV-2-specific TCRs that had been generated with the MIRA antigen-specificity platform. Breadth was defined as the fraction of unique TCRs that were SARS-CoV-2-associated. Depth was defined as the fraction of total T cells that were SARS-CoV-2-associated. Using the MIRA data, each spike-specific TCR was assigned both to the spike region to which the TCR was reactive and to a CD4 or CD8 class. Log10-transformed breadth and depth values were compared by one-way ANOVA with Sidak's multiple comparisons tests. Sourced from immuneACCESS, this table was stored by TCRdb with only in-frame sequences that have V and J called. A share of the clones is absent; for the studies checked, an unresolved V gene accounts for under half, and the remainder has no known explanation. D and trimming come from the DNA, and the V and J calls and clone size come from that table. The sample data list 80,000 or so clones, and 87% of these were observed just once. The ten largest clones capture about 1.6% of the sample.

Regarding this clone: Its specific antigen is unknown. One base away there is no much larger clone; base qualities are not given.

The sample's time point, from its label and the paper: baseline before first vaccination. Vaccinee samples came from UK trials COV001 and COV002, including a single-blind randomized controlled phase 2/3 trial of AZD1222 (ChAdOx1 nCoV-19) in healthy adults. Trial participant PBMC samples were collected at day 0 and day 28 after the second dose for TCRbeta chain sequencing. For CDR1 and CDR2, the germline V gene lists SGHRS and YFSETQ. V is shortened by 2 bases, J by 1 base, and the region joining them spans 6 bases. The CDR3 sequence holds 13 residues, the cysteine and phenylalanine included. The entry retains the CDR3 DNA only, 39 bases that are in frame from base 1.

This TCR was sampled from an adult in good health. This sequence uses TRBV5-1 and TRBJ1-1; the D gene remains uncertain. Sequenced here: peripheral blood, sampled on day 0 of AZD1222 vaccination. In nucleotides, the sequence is TGCGCCAGCAGCTTTCAGGAGAACACTGAAGCTTTCTTT. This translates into CASSFQENTEAFF. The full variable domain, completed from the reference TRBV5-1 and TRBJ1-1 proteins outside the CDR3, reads KAGVTQTPRYLIKTRGQQVTLSCSPISGHRSVSWYQQTPGQGLQFLFEYFSETQRNKGNFPGRFSGRQFSNSRSEMNVSTLELGDSALYLCASSFQENTEAFFGQGTRLTVV.